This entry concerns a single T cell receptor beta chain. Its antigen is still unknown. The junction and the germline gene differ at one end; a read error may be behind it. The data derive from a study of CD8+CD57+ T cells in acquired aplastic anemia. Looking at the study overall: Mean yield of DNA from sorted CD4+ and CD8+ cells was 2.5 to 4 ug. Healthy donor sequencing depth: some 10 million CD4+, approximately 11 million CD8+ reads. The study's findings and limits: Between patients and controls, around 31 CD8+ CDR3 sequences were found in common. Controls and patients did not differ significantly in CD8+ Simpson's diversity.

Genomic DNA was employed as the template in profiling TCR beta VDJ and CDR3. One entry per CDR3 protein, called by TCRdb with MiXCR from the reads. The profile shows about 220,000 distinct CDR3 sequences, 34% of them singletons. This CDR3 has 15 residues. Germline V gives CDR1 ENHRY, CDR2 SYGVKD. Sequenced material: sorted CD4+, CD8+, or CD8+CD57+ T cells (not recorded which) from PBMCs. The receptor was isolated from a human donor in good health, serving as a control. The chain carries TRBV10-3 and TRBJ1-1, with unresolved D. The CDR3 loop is CASSSLLGPGTEAFF. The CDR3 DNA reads TGTGCCAGCAGTTCCCTCCTGGGTCCGGGCACTGAAGCTTTCTTT.